Presented here are 4 T cell receptor beta chains from one specimen sequenced in a study of shared T cell receptors in the human thymus. Produced via immunoSEQ multiplex PCR; TCRdb's table is partial and in-frame only. This sample has about 380,000 clones, with 95% found just once. Sequenced material: thymocytes. All receptors derive from a human donor.

The gene calls are TRBV18 and TRBJ1-1; D not certain. This CDR3 contains 15 residues. Germline loops: CDR1 KGHSH, CDR2 LQKENI. V shed 4 bases and J shed 2 bases, with 14 bases lying between them. For the CDR3, the DNA is TGTGCCAGCTCACGACAAACAAGGCCAAACACTGAAGCTTTCTTT. This encodes CASSRQTRPNTEAFF.

This chain connects TRBV27 to TRBJ2-2, with 9 bases lining up with TRBD1. CDR1 is MNHEY, CDR2 SMNVEV, per germline (reference sequence). V dropped 2 bases and J dropped 2; count of bases not matched to a gene: 6. CDR3 length equals 17 residues. The CDR3 region has the DNA TGTGCCAGCAGTTTAGGTTCGGGACAGGGTAACACCGGGGAGCTGTTTTTT. This gives the protein CASSLGSGQGNTGELFF.

DNA of the CDR3: TGTGCCAGCAGCTTAGATCGATACGAGCAGTACTTC. It specifies CASSLDRYEQYF. The chain couples TRBV11-2 to TRBJ2-7; D call uncertain. Germline loops: CDR1 SGHAT, CDR2 FQNNGV. Trimming took 0 bases from V and 4 from J, leaving 4 bases between them. The CDR3 runs to 12 residues.

The rearrangement links TRBV4-1 to TRBJ2-1; TRBD2 is a possible D gene (5 bases). The CDR3 contains 14 residues. Germline CDR1 MGHRA, CDR2 YSYEKL. V lost 1 base and J 9 bases, leaving 13 bases between the germline ends. In DNA, the CDR3 is TGCGCCAGCAGCCAAGTTATAGGAGCGGCTGAGCAGTTCTTC. Translation gives CASSQVIGAAEQFF.